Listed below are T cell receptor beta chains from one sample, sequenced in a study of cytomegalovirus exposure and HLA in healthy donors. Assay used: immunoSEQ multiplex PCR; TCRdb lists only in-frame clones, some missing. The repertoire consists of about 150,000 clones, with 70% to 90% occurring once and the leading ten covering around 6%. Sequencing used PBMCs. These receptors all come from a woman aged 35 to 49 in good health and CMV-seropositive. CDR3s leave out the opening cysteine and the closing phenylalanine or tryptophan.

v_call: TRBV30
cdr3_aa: AWSRTGGLSYNSPLH

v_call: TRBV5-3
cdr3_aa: ARSLKTSGNEQY

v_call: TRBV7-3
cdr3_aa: ASSPDSTGELF

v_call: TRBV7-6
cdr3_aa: ASSAGGDYEQY

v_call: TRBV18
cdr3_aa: ASSGDSLNTEAF

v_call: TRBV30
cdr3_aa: AWNLGGPNVVGTQY

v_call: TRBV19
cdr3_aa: ASSTRTSGGDTQY

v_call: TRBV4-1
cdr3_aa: ASSQESSGLGEQF

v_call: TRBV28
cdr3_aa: ASTFWGSGRAGETQY

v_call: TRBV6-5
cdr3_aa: ASTPTGGEQY

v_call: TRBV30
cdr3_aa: AWSVSGGNTEAF